These 28 T cell receptor beta chains share one sample of origin, sequenced in a study of T cell repertoires in cytomegalovirus infection. TCRdb re-analysed the reads in MiXCR, keeping a single row per CDR3 protein. Counted here are some 310,000 distinct CDR3 sequences, roughly 25% occurring once; the ten biggest clones make up roughly 14%. Their antigens remain unidentified. This specimen consisted of cultured PBMCs, obtained from culture after CMV antigen stimulation. These receptors came from a human donor in good health (CMV status not recorded). Some clones in this sample may be carry-over from other donors' samples.

This clonotype was counted only a few times. The chain couples TRBV7-6 to TRBJ2-4; 8 positions agree with TRBD1. The CDR3 extends over 17 amino acids. With V trimmed by 0 bases and J by 4 bases, 8 bases remained unmatched. The V gene's germline CDR1 is SGHVS and CDR2 FNYEAQ. CDR3 sequence (DNA): TGTGCCAGCAGCTTAGCGCCTTGGACAGGGCAGAAAAACATTCAGTACTTC. It translates to CASSLAPWTGQKNIQYF.

Many counts were recorded for this clonotype. The CDR3 DNA sequence: TGTGCCAGCAATAAAGTCACCGGGGAGCTGTTTTTT. Translation gives CASNKVTGELFF. The chain is built from TRBV7-9 and TRBJ2-2; D is unresolved. V dropped 7 bases and J dropped 4 bases, with 7 bases sitting between them. Germline V CDR1 and CDR2: SEHNR, FQNEAQ (reference sequence). CDR3 length equals 12 residues.

This rearrangement joins TRBV24-1 to TRBJ2-3, with D possibly matching TRBD2 (6 bases). V was cut by 10 bases and J by 4 bases, with 17 bases left in between. Germline-derived CDR1 and CDR2 are KGHDR and SFDVKD. The CDR3 covers 14 residues. The CDR3 protein is CATREEGQADTQYF. The CDR3 region has the DNA TGTGCCACTAGAGAGGAGGGGCAAGCAGATACGCAGTATTTT.

This clonotype was seen a handful of times. The chain uses TRBV5-4 and TRBJ1-1, with unresolved D. Per the germline V gene, CDR1 is SGHNT and CDR2 is YYREEE (reference sequence). Trimming shortened V by 0 bases and J by 4 bases, and 10 bases separated the two germline ends. This CDR3 has 14 residues. CDR3 in amino acids: CASSLAGRSTEAFF. The CDR3 DNA is TGTGCCAGCAGCTTGGCCGGGAGATCCACTGAAGCTTTCTTT. Together with reference TRBV5-4 and TRBJ1-1, the CDR3 gives the full variable domain: ETGVTQSPTHLIKTRGQQVTLRCSSQSGHNTVSWYQQALGQGPQFIFQYYREEENGRGNFPPRFSGLQFPNYSSELNVNALELDDSALYLCASSLAGRSTEAFFGQGTRLTVV.

The rearrangement uses TRBV28 and TRBJ2-3; a possible D gene is TRBD1 (6 bases). Germline V gene lookup returns CDR1 MDHEN and CDR2 SYDVKM. V was cut by 7 bases and J by 5 bases, with 19 bases left in between. The length of the CDR3 is 15 residues. The CDR3 loop reads CASIPPPGAEDTQYF. For the CDR3, the DNA is TGTGCCAGCATCCCCCCCCCAGGGGCAGAAGATACGCAGTATTTT.

This CDR3 reads CASSYLGGVNEQFF. The CDR3 DNA reads as TGTGCCAGCAGTTACTTAGGGGGGGTGAATGAGCAGTTCTTC. The chain combines TRBV6-6 with TRBJ2-1, with D tentatively TRBD2 (7 bases). The CDR3 length is 14 residues. Looked up from germline, CDR1 is MNHNY and CDR2 is SVGAGI (reference sequence). Trimming removed 1 base at V and 7 bases at J, with 11 bases between.

The chain is built from TRBV9 and TRBJ2-5; D unresolved. V dropped 0 bases and J dropped 1 base, with 7 bases sitting between them. The CDR3 runs to 14 residues. Looked up from germline, CDR1 is SGDLS and CDR2 is YYNGEE. CDR3 protein: CASSVDPGQETQYF. The DNA of the CDR3 is TGTGCCAGCAGCGTAGACCCAGGCCAAGAGACCCAGTACTTC.

This clonotype showed up just a few times. This chain links TRBV29-1 with TRBJ1-2; D uncertain. The germline V gene has CDR1 SQVTM and CDR2 ANQGSEA. Trimming stripped 4 bases from V and 0 bases from J, with 12 bases between. This CDR3 has 14 residues. CDR3 region: CSVGPRQANYGYTF. The DNA for the CDR3 is TGCAGCGTTGGACCCCGGCAGGCTAACTATGGCTACACCTTC.

CDR3 DNA sequence: TGTGCCACCCGGGGTAGCGGGGGGGGACAAGAGACCCAGTACTTC. This sequence encodes CATRGSGGGQETQYF. The chain couples TRBV28 to TRBJ2-5; 11 nucleotides line up with TRBD2. The junction had 9 bases not matched to a gene; V was cut back by 10 bases and J by 2 bases. CDR1 is MDHEN, CDR2 SYDVKM, per germline. This CDR3 contains 15 residues. Filled out from reference TRBV28 and TRBJ2-5, the complete variable domain reads DVKVTQSSRYLVKRTGEKVFLECVQDMDHENMFWYRQDPGLGLRLIYFSYDVKMKEKGDIPEGYSVSREKKERFSLILESASTNQTSMYLCATRGSGGGQETQYFGPGTRLLVL.

This clonotype was recorded a few times. The chain carries TRBV7-2 and TRBJ2-4; D remains ambiguous. CDR3 length: 14 residues. Looked up from germline, CDR1 is SGHTA and CDR2 is FQGNSA. V was pared by 9 bases and J by 0 bases, with 12 bases between. The CDR3 nucleotides read TGTGCCAGTAGGGCGGATCTAGCCAAAAACATTCAGTACTTC. Translated, it gives CASRADLAKNIQYF.

This clonotype turned up a few times. The chain recombines TRBV12-3 or TRBV12-4 with TRBJ2-5; 13 bases are a match to TRBD2. The V gene end was trimmed by 0 bases and the J gene end by 3 bases; junction bases not matched to a gene: 7. This CDR3 contains 18 residues. The CDR3 region has the DNA TGTGCCAGCAGTTTAGCGTCGTGGGGACTAGCGGGAAAAGAGACCCAGTACTTC. It translates to CASSLASWGLAGKETQYF.

This chain joins TRBV25-1 and TRBJ2-3; 13 bases agree with TRBD2. J was trimmed by 3 bases and V by 6 bases; bases with no gene match: 6. Germline CDR1 and CDR2: MGHDK and SYGVNS. The length of the CDR3 is 16 residues. The CDR3 DNA sequence: TGTGCCAGCAGGCCCTCGACTAGCGGGAGGACAGATACGCAGTATTTT. Protein sequence: CASRPSTSGRTDTQYF.

Turning to this clonotype: Just one base apart from a much larger clone, this may be a read error. The rearrangement links TRBV30 to TRBJ2-1; D might be TRBD2 (6 bases). The CDR3 loop spans 14 amino acids. The germline gives CDR1 GTSNPN, CDR2 SVGIG (reference sequence). Trimming stripped 1 base from V and 6 bases from J, with 13 bases between. CDR3 loop: CAWSEGLATNEQFF. For the CDR3, the DNA is TGTGCCTGGAGTGAAGGCCTAGCGACCAATGAGCAGTTCTTC.

This chain connects TRBV28 to TRBJ2-5, with TRBD1 matching over 7 bases. V was pared by 6 bases and J by 1 base, with 17 bases of the junction left unmatched. Germline V gene data show CDR1 as MDHEN and CDR2 as SYDVKM. This CDR3 is built from 18 residues. Here the CDR3 DNA reads TGTGCCAGCAGCTGGATTTTTGGTGGGGACAGCTCCCAAGAGACCCAGTACTTC. This codes for CASSWIFGGDSSQETQYF.

A few counts support this clonotype. The chain links TRBV12-3 or TRBV12-4 to TRBJ2-1; maybe TRBD1 (5 bases). The ends were cut back, 3 bases at V and 7 bases at J, with 13 bases in the middle. The CDR3 runs to 14 residues. This chain's CDR3 is CASSFSGKENEQFF. The CDR3 bases are TGTGCCAGCAGTTTTTCAGGGAAGGAGAATGAGCAGTTCTTC.

This chain connects TRBV30 to TRBJ2-1; D might be TRBD1 (7 bases). Germline loops: CDR1 GTSNPN, CDR2 SVGIG (reference sequence). The CDR3 consists of 12 residues. V lost 8 bases and J lost 4, with 12 bases in between. The CDR3 DNA sequence: TGTGCCGGACAGGAGGGATACAATGAGCAGTTCTTC. This gives the protein CAGQEGYNEQFF. The complete variable domain, with remaining parts taken from reference TRBV30 and TRBJ2-1, reads SQTIHQWPATLVQPVGSPLSLECTVEGTSNPNLYWYRQAAGRGLQLLFYSVGIGQISSEVPQNLSASRPQDRQFILSSKKLLLSDSGFYLCAGQEGYNEQFFGPGTRLTVL.

This clonotype was observed a single time. The J gene is TRBJ2-1, the V gene TRBV27; D possibly corresponds to TRBD2 (5 bases). The germline gives CDR1 MNHEY, CDR2 SMNVEV (reference sequence). The CDR3 has 14 residues. Between the trimmed V and J ends, which lost 9 bases and 3 bases, there was a span of 15 bases. Here the CDR3 DNA reads TGTGCCAGTCGGGGTAATGGCGTCTACAATGAGCAGTTCTTC. Translation: CASRGNGVYNEQFF.

This chain links TRBV28 with TRBJ2-7, with 9 bases matching TRBD1. V shed 4 bases and J 6 bases; nucleotides not matched to a gene: 4. This CDR3 has 13 amino acids. Looked up from germline, CDR1 is MDHEN and CDR2 is SYDVKM. CDR3 nucleotides: TGTGCCAGCAGTTCCCGGACAGGGGTCGAGCAGTACTTC. Residues: CASSSRTGVEQYF.

Only a few counts were recorded for this clonotype. The gene calls are TRBV28 and TRBJ1-1; perhaps TRBD1 as D (5 bases). The CDR3 is 12 amino acids. CDR1 MDHEN and CDR2 SYDVKM come from the germline V gene. V was trimmed by 5 bases and J by 8 bases, leaving 12 bases between them. CDR3 region: CASSTGTREAFF. Here the CDR3 DNA reads TGTGCCAGCAGTACCGGGACTCGCGAAGCTTTCTTT.

The V gene is TRBV6-4, the J gene TRBJ2-5, with 12 bases identical to TRBD1. CDR3 size: 14 residues. Germline CDR1 MRHNA, CDR2 SNTAGT. Trimming removed 3 bases from V and 4 bases from J; junction bases left unmatched: 0. The CDR3 nucleotides are TGTGCCAGCAGTGAGGGACAGGGGGCAGAGACCCAGTACTTC. Translation: CASSEGQGAETQYF.

The V and J genes are TRBV27 and TRBJ2-2; D ambiguous. CDR1 and CDR2 from the germline V gene are MNHEY and SMNVEV (reference sequence). The CDR3 consists of 15 residues. V lost 4 bases to trimming and J lost 2 bases, with 11 bases between them. As DNA, the CDR3 is TGTGCCAGCAGTTCCCAGGAGCACAACACCGGGGAGCTGTTTTTT. Translated, it gives CASSSQEHNTGELFF.

This sequence joins TRBV28 and TRBJ2-5; D is uncertain. The CDR3 contains 13 residues. Trimming removed 6 bases from V and 5 bases from J, with 13 bases in between. The germline CDR1 and CDR2 sequences are MDHEN and SYDVKM. The CDR3 DNA follows: TGTGCCAGCAGCGTAGACGGGTATGAGACCCAGTACTTC. It encodes CASSVDGYETQYF. The full variable domain, rest sourced from reference TRBV28 and TRBJ2-5, is DVKVTQSSRYLVKRTGEKVFLECVQDMDHENMFWYRQDPGLGLRLIYFSYDVKMKEKGDIPEGYSVSREKKERFSLILESASTNQTSMYLCASSVDGYETQYFGPGTRLLVL.

This clonotype was detected ten times or more. The chain is built from TRBV4-3 and TRBJ1-1; 7 bases match TRBD1. Germline values: CDR1 LGHNA, CDR2 YSLEER. The CDR3 is 16 amino acids. V shed 5 bases and J 11 bases; nucleotides not matched to a gene: 20. CDR3 protein: CASSAQYRGPSGEAFF. The CDR3 coding sequence is TGCGCCAGCAGCGCACAGTACAGGGGCCCTTCGGGAGAGGCTTTCTTT.

This rearrangement joins TRBV6-5 to TRBJ1-1; 7 bases fit TRBD1. Per the germline V gene, CDR1 is MNHEY and CDR2 is SVGAGI. This CDR3 is built from 16 residues. V trimming: 6 bases; J trimming: 1 base; junction bases outside the gene matches: 11. As DNA, the CDR3 is TGTGCCAGCAGAACCATCGGGACAGCGTCGAACACTGAAGCTTTCTTT. This translates into CASRTIGTASNTEAFF.

The chain employs TRBV25-1 and TRBJ2-3; D possibly corresponds to TRBD2 (6 bases). CDR1 MGHDK and CDR2 SYGVNS come from the germline V gene. This CDR3 is 15 amino acids long. Trimming left V 2 bases short and J 3 bases short, with 12 bases between. The CDR3 region is CASSEGGRRTDTQYF. CDR3 DNA: TGTGCCAGCAGTGAAGGTGGGAGGAGGACAGATACGCAGTATTTT.

V is TRBV6-6 and J is TRBJ1-5, with a weak D call TRBD1 (5 bases). In germline, CDR1 is MNHNY, CDR2 SVGAGI (reference sequence). The CDR3 runs to 15 residues. Trimming left V 6 bases short and J 5 bases short, with 17 bases between. In DNA form, the CDR3 reads TGTGCCAGCAGCCCACCGGGGGGGTCGGATCAGCCCCAGCATTTT. Translating gives CASSPPGGSDQPQHF.

In this sample, this clonotype turned up a few times. This chain joins TRBV24-1 and TRBJ2-2; 9 bases fit TRBD1. The junction had 12 bases not matched to a gene; V was cut back by 4 bases and J by 7 bases. Germline CDR1 KGHDR, CDR2 SFDVKD. The CDR3 length is 17 residues. As DNA, the CDR3 is TGTGCCACCAGTGACCCCAGACAGGGGGTACGCGGCGGGGAGCTGTTTTTT. Encoded protein: CATSDPRQGVRGGELFF.

The CDR3 loop is CASSQGGSGRGSEQFF. The CDR3, as DNA: TGCGCCAGCAGCCAAGGGGGTAGCGGGAGAGGCAGTGAGCAGTTCTTC. The chain carries TRBV4-1 and TRBJ2-1, with 9 bases matching TRBD2. The V gene's germline CDR1 is MGHRA and CDR2 YSYEKL. Trimming took 1 base from V and 9 from J; bases not matched to a gene: 10. This CDR3 contains 16 residues.